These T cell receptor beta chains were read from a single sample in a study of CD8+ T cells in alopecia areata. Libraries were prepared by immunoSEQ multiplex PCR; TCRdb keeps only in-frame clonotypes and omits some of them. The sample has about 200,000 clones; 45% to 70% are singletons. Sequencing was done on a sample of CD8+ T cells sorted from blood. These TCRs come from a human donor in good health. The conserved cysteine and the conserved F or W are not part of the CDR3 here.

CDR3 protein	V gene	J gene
SVSGTNYGYT	TRBV29-1	TRBJ1-2
ASSFRGYEQF	TRBV5-4	TRBJ2-1
ASSRLNTEAF	TRBV11-1	TRBJ1-1
ASSVSPGLVYGYT	TRBV9	TRBJ1-2
ASSLAGGNQPQH	TRBV7-9	TRBJ1-5
ASSQGRGQVGWTQY	TRBV14	TRBJ2-5
ASRADRQGSNYGYT	TRBV6-6	TRBJ1-2
SVELGDRTIAYEQY	TRBV29-1	TRBJ2-7
ASTSGGNTGELF	TRBV27	TRBJ2-2
ASSHRGIGDQETQY	TRBV7-9	TRBJ2-5
SVGTDWGAF	TRBV29-1	TRBJ1-1
ASSEGHLGNYGYT	TRBV25-1	TRBJ1-2
SVGYRGGTGELF	TRBV29-1	TRBJ2-2
ASRHLDTYQETQY	TRBV11-2	TRBJ2-5
ASRGQGEDGYT	TRBV6-6	TRBJ1-2
ASSWTGDNEQY	TRBV5-1	TRBJ2-7
SVEVGQFLEQF	TRBV29-1	TRBJ2-1
ASSVGEGADGNIQY	TRBV9	TRBJ2-4
ASSPPGQPNSPLH	TRBV4-1	TRBJ1-6
ASSLGAVGYEQY	TRBV5-1	TRBJ2-7
ASSLSTPFNEQF	TRBV28	TRBJ2-1
SVPGPQEGYGYT	TRBV29-1	TRBJ1-2
SVEVERDRVYEQY	TRBV29-1	TRBJ2-7
ASSRGIGSNQPQH	TRBV19	TRBJ1-5
ASSQTTRGRGLGEQY	TRBV27	TRBJ2-7
ASSQKLQGAAQPQH	TRBV4-1	TRBJ1-5
ASSQDPAGGLTDTQY	TRBV4-2	TRBJ2-3
ASSQDEVRPQGETQY	TRBV4-1	TRBJ2-5
ASSLVIDYGYT	TRBV7-9	TRBJ1-2
ASSEGQGSNTEAF	TRBV2	TRBJ1-1
SGELAGELF	TRBV29-1	TRBJ2-2